Sequencing of this TCR beta chain was carried out in a study of blood T cell repertoires in COVID-19. Assay: immunoSEQ multiplex PCR; the TCRdb copy retains only in-frame clones and omits some. Among 300,000 to 350,000 clones, 90% were seen once, and the ten largest hold 3.5% to 4.5%. What was sequenced was PBMCs or T cells enriched from blood (not recorded which). The TCR was taken from a woman between 18 and 30 years old with acute COVID-19.

The CDR3 DNA reads TGTGCCACAAAACTAGCGGGAGGGCCGAACACCGGGGAGCTGTTTTTT. Translation: CATKLAGGPNTGELFF. This chain connects TRBV3-1 (or the pseudogene TRBV3-2) to TRBJ2-2, with 13 bases aligning to TRBD2. CDR3 length equals 16 residues. After removal of 10 bases from V and 0 bases from J, the junction contained 5 bases not matched to a gene. The germline gives CDR1 LGHDT, CDR2 YNNKEL (reference sequence).